This T cell receptor (beta chain) was profiled in a study of shared clonotypes between healthy human individuals. Germline V gene sequence: CDR1 MNHNS, CDR2 SASEGT. The ends lost 6 bases at V and 0 bases at J; junction bases unmatched: 4. There are 14 residues in the CDR3. Comments on this clone: Its antigen is not known.

Only in-frame clones appear in the TCRdb table, and some are missing; sequencing was by immunoSEQ multiplex PCR. The profile shows more than 500,000 clones, about 96% of them singletons. Study-wide findings and caveats: The researchers took only blood, and tissue repertoires probably look different. In four donors, 4.5% to 5.5% of naive CD4 clonotypes appeared in common.

Sample: naive CD4+ T cells sorted from blood. Subset: CD45RA+ positively selected. The gene calls are TRBV6-1 and TRBJ1-2, with 7 bases lining up with TRBD1. This receptor was obtained from a woman in her 30s in good health. CDR3 bases: TGTGCCAGCAGCTACGGGACAGCTAACTATGGCTACACCTTC. This encodes CASSYGTANYGYTF.